The 2 T cell receptor beta chains below were found in one sample sequenced in a study of chemoradiotherapy in HPV16-positive cancers. This table comes from immunoSEQ multiplex PCR, and its TCRdb copy is limited to in-frame clones, with some not included. The repertoire has nearly 2,000 clones, roughly 80% of them found once; the top ten carry over 9%. The material was tumor tissue, obtained from a patient who underwent chemoradiotherapy. These receptors were obtained from a human donor with HPV-associated anogenital cancer.

J is TRBJ2-2 and V is TRBV27; the D gene could be TRBD1 or TRBD2 (6 bases each). V was trimmed by 3 bases and J by 4 bases, leaving 9 bases between them. The CDR3 has 14 residues. The germline V gene has CDR1 MNHEY and CDR2 SMNVEV (reference sequence). This CDR3 is CASSFSGATGELFF. CDR3 in DNA: TGTGCCAGCAGTTTCTCGGGGGCCACCGGGGAGCTGTTTTTT.

V is TRBV15 and J is TRBJ2-1; 8 bases are a match to TRBD2. Unmatched junction bases numbered 11, after V lost 2 bases and J lost 8 bases. The CDR3 contains 16 residues. Looked up from germline, CDR1 is LNHNV and CDR2 is YYDKDF (reference sequence). The CDR3 protein is CATSRPGGGRGDEQFF. The CDR3 nucleotides read TGTGCCACCAGCAGACCCGGGGGGGGGAGAGGGGATGAGCAGTTCTTC.